Detailed here is one T cell receptor beta chain. This record comes from a study of blood T cell repertoires in COVID-19. Looking at the study overall: Researchers got acute and convalescent COVID-19 samples from the United States, Italy and Spain.

This CDR3 contains 15 residues. CDR1 is MNHEY, CDR2 SMNVEV, per germline (reference sequence). V trimming: 5 bases; J trimming: 6 bases; junction bases outside the gene matches: 8. Here immunoSEQ multiplex PCR was the method, and the copy in TCRdb shows in-frame clones only, minus some. Of fewer than 130,000 clones listed, about 88% are singletons. Material: peripheral blood. This rearrangement joins TRBV27 to TRBJ2-1, with 9 bases identical to TRBD1. The TCR was taken from a woman aged 45-65 years with acute or convalescent COVID-19. The CDR3 DNA follows: TGTGCCAGCAGTCGCGGGACAGGGAGGTTCAATGAGCAGTTCTTC. As protein: CASSRGTGRFNEQFF.